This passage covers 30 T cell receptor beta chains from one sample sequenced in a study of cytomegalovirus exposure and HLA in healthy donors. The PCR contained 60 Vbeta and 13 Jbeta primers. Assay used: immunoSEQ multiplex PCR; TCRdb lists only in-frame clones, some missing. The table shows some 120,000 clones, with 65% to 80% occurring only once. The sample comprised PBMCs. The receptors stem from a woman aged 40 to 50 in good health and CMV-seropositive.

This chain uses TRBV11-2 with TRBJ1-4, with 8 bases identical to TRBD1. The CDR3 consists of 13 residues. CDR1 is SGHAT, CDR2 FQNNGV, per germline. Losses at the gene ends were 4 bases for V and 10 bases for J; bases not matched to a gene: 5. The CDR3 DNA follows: TGTGCCAGCAGCTCCACCGGGACAGGAAAACTGTTTTTT. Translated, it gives CASSSTGTGKLFF.

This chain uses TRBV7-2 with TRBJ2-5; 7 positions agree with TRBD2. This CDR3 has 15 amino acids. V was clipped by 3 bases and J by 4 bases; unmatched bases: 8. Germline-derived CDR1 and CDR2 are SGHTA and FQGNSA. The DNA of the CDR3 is TGTGCCAGCAGCTTTCGGGACTACCCTAGAGAGACCCAGTACTTC. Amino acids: CASSFRDYPRETQYF.

The DNA of the CDR3 is TGTGCCAGCAGTTTTCACAAACAGGGACCCACCGGGGAGCTGTTTTTT. Its protein product is CASSFHKQGPTGELFF. The rearrangement links TRBV28 to TRBJ2-2, with D perhaps TRBD1 (6 bases). V shed 3 bases and J shed 4 bases, with 15 bases lying between them. In germline, CDR1 is MDHEN, CDR2 SYDVKM. The CDR3 has 16 residues. The whole variable domain, filled in from reference TRBV28 and TRBJ2-2, reads DVKVTQSSRYLVKRTGEKVFLECVQDMDHENMFWYRQDPGLGLRLIYFSYDVKMKEKGDIPEGYSVSREKKERFSLILESASTNQTSMYLCASSFHKQGPTGELFFGEGSRLTVL.

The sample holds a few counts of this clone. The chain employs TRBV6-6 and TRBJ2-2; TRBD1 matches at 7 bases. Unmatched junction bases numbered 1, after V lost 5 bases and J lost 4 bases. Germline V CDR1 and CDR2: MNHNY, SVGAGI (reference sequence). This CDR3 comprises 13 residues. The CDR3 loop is CASSRQGTGELFF. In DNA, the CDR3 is TGTGCCAGCAGTAGACAGGGCACCGGGGAGCTGTTTTTT.

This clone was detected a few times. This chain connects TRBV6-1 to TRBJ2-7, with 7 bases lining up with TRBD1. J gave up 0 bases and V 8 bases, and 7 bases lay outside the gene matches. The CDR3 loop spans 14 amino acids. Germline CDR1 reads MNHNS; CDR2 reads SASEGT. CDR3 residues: CASRRGTVSYEQYF. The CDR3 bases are TGTGCCAGCCGCAGGGGGACAGTCTCCTACGAGCAGTACTTC.

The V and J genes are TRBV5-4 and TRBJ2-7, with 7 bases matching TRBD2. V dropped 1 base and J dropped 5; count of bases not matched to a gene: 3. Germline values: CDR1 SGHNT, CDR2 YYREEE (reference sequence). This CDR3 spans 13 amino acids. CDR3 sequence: CASSLKGGNEQYF. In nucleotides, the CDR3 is TGTGCCAGCAGCTTGAAGGGAGGGAACGAGCAGTACTTC.

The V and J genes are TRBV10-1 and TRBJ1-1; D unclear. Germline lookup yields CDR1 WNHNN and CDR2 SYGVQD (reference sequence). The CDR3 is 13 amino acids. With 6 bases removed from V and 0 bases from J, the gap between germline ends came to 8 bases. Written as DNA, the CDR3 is TGCGCCAGCAGGAGTTCCTTGAACACTGAAGCTTTCTTT. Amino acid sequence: CASRSSLNTEAFF.

The CDR3 loop is CASSFGQGSYEQYF. The CDR3 nucleotides read TGTGCCAGCAGCTTTGGGCAGGGTAGCTACGAGCAGTACTTC. The V call is TRBV7-9, the J call TRBJ2-5, with D perhaps TRBD1 (5 bases). The end of the DNA is better explained by TRBJ2-7, so the J call may be wrong. This CDR3 region has 14 residues. The germline V gene has CDR1 SEHNR and CDR2 FQNEAQ (reference sequence).

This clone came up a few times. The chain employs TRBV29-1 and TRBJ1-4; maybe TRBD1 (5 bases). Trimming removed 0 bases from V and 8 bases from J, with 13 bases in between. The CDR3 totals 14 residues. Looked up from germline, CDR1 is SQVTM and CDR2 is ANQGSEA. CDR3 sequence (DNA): TGCAGCGTTGAAGAGCGGAGGGGTAGCGAAAAACTGTTTTTT. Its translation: CSVEERRGSEKLFF.

The chain's CDR3 is CASSSIMAPSDGYTF. DNA of the CDR3: TGTGCCAGCAGTTCTATCATGGCCCCGAGCGATGGCTACACCTTC. This chain joins TRBV2 and TRBJ1-2; D unclear. V lost 5 bases and J 6 bases, leaving 19 bases between the germline ends. This CDR3 contains 15 residues. The germline V gene encodes CDR1 SNHLY and CDR2 FYNNEI.

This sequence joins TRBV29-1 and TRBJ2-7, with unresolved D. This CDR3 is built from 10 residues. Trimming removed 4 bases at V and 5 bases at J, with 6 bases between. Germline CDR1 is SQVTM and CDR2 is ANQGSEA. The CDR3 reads CSVGSDEQYF. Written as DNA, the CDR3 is TGCAGCGTTGGGAGTGACGAGCAGTACTTC.

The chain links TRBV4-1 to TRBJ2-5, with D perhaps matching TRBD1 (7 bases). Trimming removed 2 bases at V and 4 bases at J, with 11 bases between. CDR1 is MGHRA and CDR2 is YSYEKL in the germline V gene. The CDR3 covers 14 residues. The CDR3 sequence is CASSQIQGGETQYF. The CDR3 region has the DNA TGCGCCAGCAGCCAAATTCAGGGGGGAGAGACCCAGTACTTC.

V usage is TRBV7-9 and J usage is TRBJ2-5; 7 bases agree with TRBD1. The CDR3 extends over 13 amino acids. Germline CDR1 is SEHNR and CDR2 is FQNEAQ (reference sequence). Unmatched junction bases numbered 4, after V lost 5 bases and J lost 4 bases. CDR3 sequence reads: CASSLRDRETQYF. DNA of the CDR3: TGTGCCAGCAGCCTCCGGGACAGAGAGACCCAGTACTTC.

DNA for the CDR3: TGCAGCGTTGAGAGGGGTCAGGGACTTGCCTACGAGCAGTACTTC. It yields the protein CSVERGQGLAYEQYF. The V gene is TRBV29-1, the J gene TRBJ2-7, with a possible D match to TRBD2 (6 bases). Germline assignment: CDR1 SQVTM and CDR2 ANQGSEA. V shed 3 bases and J shed 2 bases, with 17 bases lying between them. This CDR3 is built from 15 residues.

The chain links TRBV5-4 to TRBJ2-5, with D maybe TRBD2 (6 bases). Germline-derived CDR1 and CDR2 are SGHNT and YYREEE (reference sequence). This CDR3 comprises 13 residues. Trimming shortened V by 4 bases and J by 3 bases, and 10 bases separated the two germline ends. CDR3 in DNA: TGTGCCAGCAGCACGGGACTCAAAGAGACCCAGTACTTC. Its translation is CASSTGLKETQYF.

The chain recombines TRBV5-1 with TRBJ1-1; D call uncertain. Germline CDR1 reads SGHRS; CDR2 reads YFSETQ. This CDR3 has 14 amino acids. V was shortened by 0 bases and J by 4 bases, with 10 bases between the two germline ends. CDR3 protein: CASSLEGRATEAFF. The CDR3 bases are TGCGCCAGCAGCTTGGAAGGGAGAGCCACTGAAGCTTTCTTT.

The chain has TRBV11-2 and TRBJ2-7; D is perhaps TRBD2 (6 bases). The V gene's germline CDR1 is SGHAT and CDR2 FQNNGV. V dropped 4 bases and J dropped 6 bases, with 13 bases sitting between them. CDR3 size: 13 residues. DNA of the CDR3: TGTGCCAGCAGCTCGACACTAGCCGGCGAGCAGTACTTC. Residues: CASSSTLAGEQYF.

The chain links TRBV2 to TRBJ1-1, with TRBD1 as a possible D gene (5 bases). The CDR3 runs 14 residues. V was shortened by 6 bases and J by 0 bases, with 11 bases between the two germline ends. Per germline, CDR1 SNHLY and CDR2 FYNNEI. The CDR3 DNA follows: TGTGCCAGCAGAGCGGGACTCATGAACACTGAAGCTTTCTTT. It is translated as CASRAGLMNTEAFF.

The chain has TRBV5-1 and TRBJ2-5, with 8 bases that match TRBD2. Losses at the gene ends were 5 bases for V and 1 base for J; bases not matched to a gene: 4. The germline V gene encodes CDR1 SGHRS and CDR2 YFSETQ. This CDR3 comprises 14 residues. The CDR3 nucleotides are TGCGCCAGCAGTAGGACTAGCAGCCAAGAGACCCAGTACTTC. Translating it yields CASSRTSSQETQYF. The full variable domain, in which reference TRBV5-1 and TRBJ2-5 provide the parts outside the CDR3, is KAGVTQTPRYLIKTRGQQVTLSCSPISGHRSVSWYQQTPGQGLQFLFEYFSETQRNKGNFPGRFSGRQFSNSRSEMNVSTLELGDSALYLCASSRTSSQETQYFGPGTRLLVL.

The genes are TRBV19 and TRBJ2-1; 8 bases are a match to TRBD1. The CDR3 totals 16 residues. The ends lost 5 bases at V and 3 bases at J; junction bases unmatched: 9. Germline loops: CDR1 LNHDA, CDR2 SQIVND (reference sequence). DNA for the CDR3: TGTGCCAGTAGTGCCTCTCAGGGGGCGGTCTACAATGAGCAGTTCTTC. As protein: CASSASQGAVYNEQFF.

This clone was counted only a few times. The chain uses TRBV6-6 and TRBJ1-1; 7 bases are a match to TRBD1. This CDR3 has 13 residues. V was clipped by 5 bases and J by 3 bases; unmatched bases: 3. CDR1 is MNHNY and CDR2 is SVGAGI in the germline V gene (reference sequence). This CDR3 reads CASSTDRDTEAFF. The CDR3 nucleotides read TGTGCCAGCAGTACCGACAGGGACACTGAAGCTTTCTTT.

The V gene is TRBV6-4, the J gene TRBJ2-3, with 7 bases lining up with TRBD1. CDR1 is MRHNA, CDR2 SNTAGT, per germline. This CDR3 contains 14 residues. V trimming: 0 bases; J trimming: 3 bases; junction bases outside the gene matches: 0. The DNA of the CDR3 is TGTGCCAGCAGTGACTCGACAGGGACAGATACGCAGTATTTT. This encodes CASSDSTGTDTQYF.

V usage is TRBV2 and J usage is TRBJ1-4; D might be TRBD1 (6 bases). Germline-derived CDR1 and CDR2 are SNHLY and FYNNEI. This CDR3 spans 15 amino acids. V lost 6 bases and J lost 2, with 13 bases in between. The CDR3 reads CASRSPRGTNEKLFF. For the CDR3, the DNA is TGTGCCAGCAGGTCCCCGAGGGGGACTAATGAAAAACTGTTTTTT.

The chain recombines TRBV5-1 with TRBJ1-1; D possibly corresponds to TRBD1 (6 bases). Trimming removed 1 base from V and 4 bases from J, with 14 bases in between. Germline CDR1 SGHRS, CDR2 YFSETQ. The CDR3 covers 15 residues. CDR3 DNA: TGCGCCAGCAGCTTGACCACAGGGAGGGGCACTGAAGCTTTCTTT. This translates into CASSLTTGRGTEAFF.

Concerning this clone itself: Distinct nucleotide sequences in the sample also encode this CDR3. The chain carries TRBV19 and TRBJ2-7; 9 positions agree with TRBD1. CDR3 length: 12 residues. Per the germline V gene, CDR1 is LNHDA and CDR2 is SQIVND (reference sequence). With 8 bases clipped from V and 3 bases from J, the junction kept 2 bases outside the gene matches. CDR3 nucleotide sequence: TGTGCCAGTTCGGACAGGGGCTACGAGCAGTACTTC. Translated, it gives CASSDRGYEQYF.

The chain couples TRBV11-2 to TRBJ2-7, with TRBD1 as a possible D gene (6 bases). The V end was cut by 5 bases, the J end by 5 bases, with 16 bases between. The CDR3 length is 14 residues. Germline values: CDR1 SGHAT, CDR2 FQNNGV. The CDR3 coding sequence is TGTGCCAGCAGCGGCCTCCGGGACACGGACGAGCAGTACTTC. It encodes CASSGLRDTDEQYF.

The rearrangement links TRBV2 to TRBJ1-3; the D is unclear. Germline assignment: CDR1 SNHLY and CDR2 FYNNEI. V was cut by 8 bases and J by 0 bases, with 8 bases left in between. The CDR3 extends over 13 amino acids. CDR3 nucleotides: TGTGCCAGCGGCGGAAACTCTGGAAACACCATATATTTT. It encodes CASGGNSGNTIYF.

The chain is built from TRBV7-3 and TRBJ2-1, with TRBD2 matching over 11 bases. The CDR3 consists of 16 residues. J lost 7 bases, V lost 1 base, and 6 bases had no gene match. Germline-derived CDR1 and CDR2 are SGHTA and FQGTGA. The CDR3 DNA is TGTGCCAGCAGCTTAATAGCGGGAGGGCCCGGGAATGAGCAGTTCTTC. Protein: CASSLIAGGPGNEQFF.

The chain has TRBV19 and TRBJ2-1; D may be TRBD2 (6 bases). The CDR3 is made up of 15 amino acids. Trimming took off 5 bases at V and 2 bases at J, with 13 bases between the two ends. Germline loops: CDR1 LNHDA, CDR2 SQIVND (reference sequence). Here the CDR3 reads CASSPRTTTYNEQFF. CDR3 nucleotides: TGTGCCAGTAGTCCCCGGACTACCACCTACAATGAGCAGTTCTTC.

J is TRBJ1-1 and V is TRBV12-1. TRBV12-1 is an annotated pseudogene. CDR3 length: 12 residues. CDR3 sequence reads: CASPAGTTEAFF. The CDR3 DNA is TGTGCCAGCCCTGCGGGGACGACTGAAGCTTTCTTT.